What follows describes a single T cell receptor beta chain. The target antigen is unknown. This CDR3 contains 15 residues. Looked up from germline, CDR1 is LGHNA and CDR2 is YSLEER. V dropped 8 bases and J dropped 3 bases, with 19 bases sitting between them. PCR was performed using 60 Vbeta and 13 Jbeta primers. Some clones are missing from TCRdb's copy, which holds only in-frame ones; the method was immunoSEQ multiplex PCR. Of more than 90,000 clones in the sample, roughly three quarters were seen once. The sample belongs to a study of cytomegalovirus exposure and HLA in healthy donors. Study findings and constraints: Later work showed greater clonal expansion in HLA-associated TCR beta chains than in equally common others. Donors were assumed by presence/absence analyses to have roughly uniform sequencing depth. Because they were indistinguishable, some V segments, including TRBV6-2 and TRBV6-3, were excluded.

Source material: PBMCs. The receptor was isolated from a woman aged 60-75 years in good health and CMV-seronegative. The chain has TRBV4-3 and TRBJ1-1, with D hard to call. Written as DNA, the CDR3 is TGCGCCAGCCGGGCTTTTAGGGCCGGGGACACTGAAGCTTTCTTT. The encoded protein is CASRAFRAGDTEAFF.